This T cell receptor beta chain was documented in a study of memory CD4+ T cells and cytomegalovirus serostatus. Study-wide background: This sample comes from healthy Belgian adults, about nine CMV seropositive, approximately 23 seronegative. Whole-study results and caveats: Suggested: most of the CMV-linked TCR signature lies in CD4+ memory cells. CMV serostatus prediction reached median AUC 0.95, or 0.91 with US-trained model.

Comments on this clone: Its cognate antigen is unknown.

Germline CDR1 SEHNR, CDR2 FQNEAQ (reference sequence). This CDR3 is 13 amino acids long. V lost 3 bases and J 4 bases, leaving 6 bases between the germline ends. Single viable CD3+CD4+CD8-CD45RO+ cells were sorted as the memory CD4+ T cells. Only in-frame clones appear in the TCRdb table, and some are missing; sequencing was by immunoSEQ multiplex PCR. The repertoire holds about 31,000 clones, with approximately 72% as singletons. This TCR derives from an adult in good health and CMV-seronegative. Some clones in this sample may be carry-over from other donors' samples. Material: memory CD4+ T cells from blood. The rearrangement uses TRBV7-9 and TRBJ2-2; D gene uncertain. CDR3 loop: CASSFVGTGELFF. The CDR3, as DNA: TGTGCCAGCAGCTTTGTGGGCACCGGGGAGCTGTTTTTT.